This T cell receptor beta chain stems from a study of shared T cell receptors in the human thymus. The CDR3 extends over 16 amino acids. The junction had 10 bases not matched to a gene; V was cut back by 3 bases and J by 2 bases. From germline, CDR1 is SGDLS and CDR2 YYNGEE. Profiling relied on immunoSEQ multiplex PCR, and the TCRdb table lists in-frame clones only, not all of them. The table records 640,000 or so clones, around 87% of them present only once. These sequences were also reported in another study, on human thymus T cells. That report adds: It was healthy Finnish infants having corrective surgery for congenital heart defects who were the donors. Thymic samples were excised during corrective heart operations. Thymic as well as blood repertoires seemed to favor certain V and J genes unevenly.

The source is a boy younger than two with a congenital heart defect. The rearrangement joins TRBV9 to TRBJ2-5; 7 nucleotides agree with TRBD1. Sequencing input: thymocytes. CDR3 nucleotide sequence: TGTGCCAGCAGCGCCCTTTTGGACAGGAAACAAGAGACCCAGTACTTC. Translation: CASSALLDRKQETQYF.